This T cell receptor beta chain was recorded in a study of read filtering for tumor transcriptome and immune sequencing. About the study: Mean patient age was roughly 61 years, range roughly 40 to 85; approximately 18 male, 11 to 15 female. R-ISS stage counts were fewer than ten for I, 15 to 20 for II, six or seven for III. RNA-seq yielded only 85 to 1273 TCR reads, IR-seq about 4 to 10.27 million.

This clonotype was observed at least ten times. At the time of active disease, bone marrow was collected from every patient. This library used around 0.4 ug RNA and molecular barcoded adaptors spanning alpha/delta and beta/gamma chains. TCRdb independently ran MiXCR on the reads; one entry per CDR3 protein. Among under 80,000 distinct CDR3 sequences listed, roughly 19% were seen once. The CDR3 consists of 14 residues. The junction had 2 bases not matched to a gene; V was cut back by 7 bases and J by 1 base. Germline CDR1 is ENHRY and CDR2 is SYGVKD. The sequence derives from a donor older than 35 with multiple myeloma. Material: a population of CD138-negative cells sorted from bone marrow. V usage is TRBV10-3 and J usage is TRBJ2-3, with 10 bases matching TRBD2. The CDR3 DNA is TGTGCCATCAAGCTAGCGGGGGGCACAGATACGCAGTATTTT. Its translation is CAIKLAGGTDTQYF.